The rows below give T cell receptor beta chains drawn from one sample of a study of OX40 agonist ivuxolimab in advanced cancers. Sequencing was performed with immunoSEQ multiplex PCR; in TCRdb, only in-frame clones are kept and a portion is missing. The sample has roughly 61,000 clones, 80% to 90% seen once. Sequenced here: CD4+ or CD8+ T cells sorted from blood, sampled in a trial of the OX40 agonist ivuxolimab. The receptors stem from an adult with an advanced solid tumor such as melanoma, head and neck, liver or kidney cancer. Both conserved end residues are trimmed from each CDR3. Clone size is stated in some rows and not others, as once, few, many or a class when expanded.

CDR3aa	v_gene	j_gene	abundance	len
ASSFEGTGTDTQY	TRBV5-1	TRBJ2-3	once	13
ASRERETQY	TRBV7-8	TRBJ2-5	NA	9
ASSQGPGTRFPQETQY	TRBV4-2	TRBJ2-5	NA	16
ASSFSRDRGLGYGYT	TRBV5-1	TRBJ1-2	NA	15
ASSAGQGMDEKLF	TRBV9	TRBJ1-4	NA	13
ASSAGLAEQETQY	TRBV5-5	TRBJ2-5	NA	13
ASRDRDTEAF	TRBV19	TRBJ1-1	NA	10
ASSVDSGEGEQF	TRBV9	TRBJ2-1	NA	12
ASSSVHTEAF	TRBV6-5	TRBJ1-1	NA	10
ASTRPGVEQF	TRBV11-3	TRBJ2-1	NA	10
ASRADWANEQF	TRBV2	TRBJ2-1	NA	11
ASRPGTAGFYEQY	TRBV6-1	TRBJ2-7	NA	13
ASSIRAAGANVLT	TRBV19	TRBJ2-6	NA	13
ASSQEHLRGGEQY	TRBV14	TRBJ2-7	NA	13
ASSLNSGGASGYT	TRBV5-1	TRBJ1-2	NA	13
ASSSPDRLMEF	TRBV27	TRBJ2-1	NA	11
ASSLTGQEQF	TRBV7-2	TRBJ2-1	NA	10
ASSRDTQETQY	TRBV10-1	TRBJ2-5	once	11
ASSPIGGFEQY	TRBV5-1	TRBJ2-7	NA	11
ASSYGGVLETQY	TRBV6-5	TRBJ2-5	NA	12
AISGTGRDSPLH	TRBV10-3	TRBJ1-6	NA	12
ASSLYGAGGLNEQF	TRBV7-3	TRBJ2-1	NA	14
ASSDPRGRGTTFNYGYT	TRBV6-1	TRBJ1-2	NA	17
ASSWDRVEQY	TRBV5-1	TRBJ2-7	NA	10
ASSFFAGGPYEQY	TRBV5-6	TRBJ2-7	NA	13
ASSNQGGNTEAF	TRBV25-1	TRBJ1-1	NA	12
ASSFNTRMGNEQF	TRBV27	TRBJ2-1	NA	13
ASSYDRGGEKLF	TRBV11-2	TRBJ1-4	NA	12
ASSEGSLGTGELF	TRBV6-1	TRBJ2-2	NA	13
SVSTGTVDQPQH	TRBV29-1	TRBJ1-5	few	12
ASSTKGQGKKNQPQH	TRBV11-3	TRBJ1-5	NA	15
ASSLDSGDRGEQY	TRBV11-3	TRBJ2-7	NA	13
ASSLGGTATYEQY	TRBV5-1	TRBJ2-7	NA	13
ASREGFDEQF	TRBV6-6	TRBJ2-1	once	10
ASSYSRAPETQY	TRBV6-6	TRBJ2-5	NA	12
ASSLEAAYNSPLH	TRBV5-1	TRBJ1-6	medium-sized	13
ASSLGGRYEQY	TRBV28	TRBJ2-7	few	11
ASIGFREAF	TRBV6-1	TRBJ1-1	NA	9
ASSIDQSWTGELF	TRBV19	TRBJ2-2	once	13
ASSYYRGASPLH	TRBV7-2	TRBJ1-6	few	12
ASSGAGIYEQY	TRBV2	TRBJ2-7	NA	11
ASSLVPGGNNSPLH	TRBV5-4	TRBJ1-6	NA	14
ASSPLSGGAVGSYEQY	TRBV11-2	TRBJ2-7	NA	16
ASSQGLRLNTGELF	TRBV5-1	TRBJ2-2	NA	14
ASSSGGPYNEQF	TRBV18	TRBJ2-1	NA	12
ASSYRTGSETQY	TRBV11-3	TRBJ2-5	NA	12
ASTPGTSGGGYQETQY	TRBV7-6	TRBJ2-5	NA	16
ASSFNRVSSPLH	TRBV5-4	TRBJ1-6	NA	12
ASSEQGASYEQY	TRBV19	TRBJ2-7	NA	12
ASPTVGSPLAF	TRBV21-1	TRBJ1-1	NA	11
ASRQPGGQGDSPLH	TRBV19	TRBJ1-6	NA	14
ASSSGQGTIY	TRBV28	TRBJ1-3	NA	10